These 6 T cell receptor beta chains share one sample of origin, sequenced in a study of cytomegalovirus exposure and HLA in healthy donors. The PCR had 60 Vbeta and 13 Jbeta primers. TCRdb keeps only in-frame clones here, not all; method: immunoSEQ multiplex PCR. Seen here are around 96,000 clones, 55% to 75% observed once, and the top ten hold approximately 3%. Sequencing input: PBMCs. Every receptor here comes from a man in his 60s in good health and CMV-seronegative.

CDR3 amino acids: CASSRYQETQYF. CDR3 nucleotide sequence: TGCGCCAGCAGCCGGTACCAAGAGACCCAGTACTTC. The chain is built from TRBV5-1 and TRBJ2-5; D remains unclear. Germline assignment: CDR1 SGHRS and CDR2 YFSETQ. The length of the CDR3 is 12 residues. V was cut by 4 bases and J by 0 bases, with 4 bases left in between.

The chain is built from TRBV28 and TRBJ1-2; D gene unclear. The CDR3 runs 13 residues. The germline V gene has CDR1 MDHEN and CDR2 SYDVKM. With 5 bases removed from V and 0 bases from J, the gap between germline ends came to 7 bases. CDR3 sequence (DNA): TGTGCCAGCAGTACCCTACCTAACTATGGCTACACCTTC. Its protein product is CASSTLPNYGYTF.

This clone was recorded once. The rearrangement uses TRBV29-1 and TRBJ2-3; tentative D call: TRBD2 (6 bases). The germline V gene has CDR1 SQVTM and CDR2 ANQGSEA. Trimming left V 2 bases short and J 6 bases short, with 15 bases between. The CDR3 length is 14 residues. This chain's CDR3 is CSVETEGGSDTQYF. In DNA, the CDR3 is TGCAGCGTTGAAACGGAGGGTGGGTCGGATACGCAGTATTTT.

CDR3 loop: CASSDSDTDTQYF. In DNA, the CDR3 is TGTGCCAGCAGTGATAGCGACACAGATACGCAGTATTTT. The J gene is TRBJ2-3, the V gene TRBV6-4; TRBD2 might be the D (5 bases). Germline V gene data show CDR1 as MRHNA and CDR2 as SNTAGT. CDR3 size: 13 residues. V lost 3 bases and J lost 2, with 6 bases in between.

The chain has TRBV5-1 and TRBJ1-5; D not resolved. V lost 2 bases and J 5 bases, leaving 11 bases between the germline ends. Germline CDR1 reads SGHRS; CDR2 reads YFSETQ. The CDR3 extends over 14 amino acids. DNA of the CDR3: TGCGCCAGCAGCTTAACGGGTAAAGATCAGCCCCAGCATTTT. Protein sequence: CASSLTGKDQPQHF.

On this clone: Distinct nucleotide sequences in the sample also encode this CDR3. This chain uses TRBV7-8 with TRBJ1-5; possible D gene TRBD1, 6 bases. V was shortened by 0 bases and J by 12 bases, with 12 bases between the two germline ends. CDR1 and CDR2 from the germline V gene are SGHVS and FQNEAQ. This CDR3 spans 13 amino acids. The CDR3 DNA reads as TGTGCCAGCAGCTTAGCGGCACAGGGAAGCCAGCATTTT. Its protein is CASSLAAQGSQHF.